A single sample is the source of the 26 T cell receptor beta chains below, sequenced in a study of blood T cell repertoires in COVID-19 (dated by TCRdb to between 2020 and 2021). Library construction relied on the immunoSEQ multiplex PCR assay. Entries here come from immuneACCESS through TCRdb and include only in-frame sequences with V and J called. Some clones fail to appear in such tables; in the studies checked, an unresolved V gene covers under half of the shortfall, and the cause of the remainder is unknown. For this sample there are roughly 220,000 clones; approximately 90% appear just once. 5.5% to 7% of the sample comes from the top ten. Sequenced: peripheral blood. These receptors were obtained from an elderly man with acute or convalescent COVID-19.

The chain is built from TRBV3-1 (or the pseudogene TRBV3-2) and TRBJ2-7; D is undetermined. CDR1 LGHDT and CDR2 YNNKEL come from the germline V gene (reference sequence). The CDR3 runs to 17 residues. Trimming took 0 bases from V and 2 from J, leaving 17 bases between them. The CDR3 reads CASSQDLGDNRTYEQYV. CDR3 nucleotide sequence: TGTGCCAGCAGCCAAGATCTGGGCGACAACCGAACCTACGAGCAGTACGTC.

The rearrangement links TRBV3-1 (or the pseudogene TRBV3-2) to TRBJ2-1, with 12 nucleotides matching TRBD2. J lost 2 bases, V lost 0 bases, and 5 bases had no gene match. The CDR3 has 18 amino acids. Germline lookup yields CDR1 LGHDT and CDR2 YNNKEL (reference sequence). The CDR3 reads CASSQDLGLAGAYNEQFF. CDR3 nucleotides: TGTGCCAGCAGCCAAGATCTGGGACTAGCGGGCGCCTACAATGAGCAGTTCTTC.

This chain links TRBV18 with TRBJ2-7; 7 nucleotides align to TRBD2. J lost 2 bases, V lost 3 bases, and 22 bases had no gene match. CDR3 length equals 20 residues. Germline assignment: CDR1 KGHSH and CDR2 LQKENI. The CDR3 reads CASSPRLRLESGNGPYEQYF. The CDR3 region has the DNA TGTGCCAGCTCACCTCGCCTTCGTTTGGAGAGCGGGAATGGTCCCTACGAGCAGTACTTC. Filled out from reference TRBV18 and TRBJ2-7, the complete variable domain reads NAGVMQNPRHLVRRRGQEARLRCSPMKGHSHVYWYRQLPEEGLKFMVYLQKENIIDESGMPKERFSAEFPKEGPSILRIQQVVRGDSAAYFCASSPRLRLESGNGPYEQYFGPGTRLTVT.

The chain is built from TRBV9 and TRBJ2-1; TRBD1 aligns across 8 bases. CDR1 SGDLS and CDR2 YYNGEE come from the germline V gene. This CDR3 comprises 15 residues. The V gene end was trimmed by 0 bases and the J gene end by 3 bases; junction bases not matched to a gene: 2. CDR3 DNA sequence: TGTGCCAGCAGCGTAGTTACAGGGGGCTACAATGAGCAGTTCTTC. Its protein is CASSVVTGGYNEQFF.

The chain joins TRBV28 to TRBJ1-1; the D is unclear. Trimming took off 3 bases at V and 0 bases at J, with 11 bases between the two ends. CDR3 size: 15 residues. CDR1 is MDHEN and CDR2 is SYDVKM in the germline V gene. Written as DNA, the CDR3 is TGTGCCAGCAGTTTCGGGGTGAACATGAACACTGAAGCTTTCTTT. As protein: CASSFGVNMNTEAFF.

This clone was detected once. The DNA of the CDR3 is TGCGCCAGCAGCCCAACGGACAGGGACGGGGAGCTGTTTTTT. Translated, it gives CASSPTDRDGELFF. This rearrangement joins TRBV5-1 to TRBJ2-2; 8 nucleotides agree with TRBD1. V gave up 4 bases and J gave up 7 bases; unmatched junction bases: 6. From germline, CDR1 is SGHRS and CDR2 YFSETQ. The CDR3 loop spans 14 amino acids.

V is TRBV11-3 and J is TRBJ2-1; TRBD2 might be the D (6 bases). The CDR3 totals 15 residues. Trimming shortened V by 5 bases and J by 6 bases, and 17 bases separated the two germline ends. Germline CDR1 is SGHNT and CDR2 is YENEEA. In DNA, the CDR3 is TGTGCCAGCAGCCCCCCAGAGACTAGGATCAATGAGCAGTTCTTC. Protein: CASSPPETRINEQFF. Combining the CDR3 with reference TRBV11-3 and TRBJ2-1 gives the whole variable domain EAGVVQSPRYKIIEKKQPVAFWCNPISGHNTLYWYLQNLGQGPELLIRYENEEAVDDSQLPKDRFSAERLKGVDSTLKIQPAELGDSAVYLCASSPPETRINEQFFGPGTRLTVL.

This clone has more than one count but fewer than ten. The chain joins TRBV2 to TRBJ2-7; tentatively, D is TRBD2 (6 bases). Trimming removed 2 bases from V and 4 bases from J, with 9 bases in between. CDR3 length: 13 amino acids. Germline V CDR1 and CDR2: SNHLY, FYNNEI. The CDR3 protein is CASSELGRYEQYF. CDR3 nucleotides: TGTGCCAGCAGTGAATTGGGGAGGTACGAGCAGTACTTC.

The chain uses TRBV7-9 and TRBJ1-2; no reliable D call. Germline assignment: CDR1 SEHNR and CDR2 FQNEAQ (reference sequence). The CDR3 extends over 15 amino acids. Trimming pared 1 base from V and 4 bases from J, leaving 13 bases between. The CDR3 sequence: CASSLDGSPGYGYTF. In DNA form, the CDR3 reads TGTGCCAGCAGCTTAGATGGATCCCCAGGCTATGGCTACACCTTC.

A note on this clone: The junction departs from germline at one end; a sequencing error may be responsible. CDR3 sequence reads: CASSSGGTSTDTQYF. CDR3 sequence (DNA): TGTGCTAGCAGCTCAGGGGGGACTAGCACAGATACGCAGTATTTT. V is TRBV7-7 and J is TRBJ2-3; tentative D call: TRBD1 (7 bases). Looked up from germline, CDR1 is SSHAT and CDR2 is FNYEAQ (reference sequence). This CDR3 is built from 15 residues.

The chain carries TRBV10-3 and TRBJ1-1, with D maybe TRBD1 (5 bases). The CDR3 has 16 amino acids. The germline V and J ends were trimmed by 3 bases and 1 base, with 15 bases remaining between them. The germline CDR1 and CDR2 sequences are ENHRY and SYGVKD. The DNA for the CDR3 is TGTGCCATCAGTGATCAGGGCTGGGAGGCGAACACTGAAGCTTTCTTT. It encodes CAISDQGWEANTEAFF.

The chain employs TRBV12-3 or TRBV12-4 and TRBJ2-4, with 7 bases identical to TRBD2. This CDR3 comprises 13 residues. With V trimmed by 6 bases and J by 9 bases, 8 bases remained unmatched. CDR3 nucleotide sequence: TGTGCCAGCAGCCTAGCGGCCACCGTCATTCAGTACTTC. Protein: CASSLAATVIQYF.

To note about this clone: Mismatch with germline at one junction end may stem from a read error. The CDR3 region is CASSLGQGSNEKLFF. In nucleotides, the CDR3 is TGTGCTAGCAGCCTAGGACAGGGTTCTAATGAAAAACTGTTTTTT. The V gene is TRBV7-7, the J gene TRBJ1-4; 8 positions agree with TRBD1. Per the germline V gene, CDR1 is SSHAT and CDR2 is FNYEAQ (reference sequence). The CDR3 runs to 15 residues.

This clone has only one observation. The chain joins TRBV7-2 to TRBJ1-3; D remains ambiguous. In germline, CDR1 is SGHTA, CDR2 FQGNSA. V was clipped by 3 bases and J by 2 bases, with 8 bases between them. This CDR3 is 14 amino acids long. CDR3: CASSFYETGNTIYF. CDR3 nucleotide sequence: TGTGCCAGCAGCTTTTACGAGACTGGAAACACCATATATTTT.

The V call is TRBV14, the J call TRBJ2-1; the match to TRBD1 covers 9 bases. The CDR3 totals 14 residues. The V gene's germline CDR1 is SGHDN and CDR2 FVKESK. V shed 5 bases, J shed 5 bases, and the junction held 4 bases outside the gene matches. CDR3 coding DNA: TGTGCCAGCAGCAGGGACAGGGTCAACAATGAGCAGTTCTTC. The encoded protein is CASSRDRVNNEQFF.

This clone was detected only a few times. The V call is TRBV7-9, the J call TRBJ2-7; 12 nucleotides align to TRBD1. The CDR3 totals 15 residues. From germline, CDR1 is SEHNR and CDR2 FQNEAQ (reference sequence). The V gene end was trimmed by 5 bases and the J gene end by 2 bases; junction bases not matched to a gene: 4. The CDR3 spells CASSEGQGAAYEQYF. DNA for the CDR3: TGTGCCAGCAGCGAGGGACAGGGGGCGGCCTACGAGCAGTACTTC.

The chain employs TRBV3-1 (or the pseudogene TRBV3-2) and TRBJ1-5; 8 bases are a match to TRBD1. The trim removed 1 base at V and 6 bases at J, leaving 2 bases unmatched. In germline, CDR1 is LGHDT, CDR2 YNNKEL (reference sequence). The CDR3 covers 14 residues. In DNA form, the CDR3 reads TGTGCCAGCAGCCAAGGGACAGGGACTCAGCCCCAGCATTTT. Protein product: CASSQGTGTQPQHF.

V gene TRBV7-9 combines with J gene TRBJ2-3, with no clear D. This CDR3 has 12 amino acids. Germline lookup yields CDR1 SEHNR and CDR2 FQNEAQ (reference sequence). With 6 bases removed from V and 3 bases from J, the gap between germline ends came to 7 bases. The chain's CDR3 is CASSSQTDTQYF. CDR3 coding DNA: TGTGCCAGCAGTTCCCAGACAGATACGCAGTATTTT.

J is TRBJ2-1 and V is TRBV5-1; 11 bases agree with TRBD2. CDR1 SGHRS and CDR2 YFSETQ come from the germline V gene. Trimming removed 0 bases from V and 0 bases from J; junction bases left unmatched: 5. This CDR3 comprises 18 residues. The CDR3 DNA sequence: TGCGCCAGCAGCTTGGGACTAGCGGGGTTGAGCTCCTACAATGAGCAGTTCTTC. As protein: CASSLGLAGLSSYNEQFF.

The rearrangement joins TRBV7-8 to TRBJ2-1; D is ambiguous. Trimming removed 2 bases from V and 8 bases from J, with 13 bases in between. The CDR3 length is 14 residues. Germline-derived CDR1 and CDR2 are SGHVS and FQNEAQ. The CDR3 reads CASSLNFALDEQFF. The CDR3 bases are TGTGCCAGCAGCTTAAATTTCGCCTTAGATGAGCAGTTCTTC.

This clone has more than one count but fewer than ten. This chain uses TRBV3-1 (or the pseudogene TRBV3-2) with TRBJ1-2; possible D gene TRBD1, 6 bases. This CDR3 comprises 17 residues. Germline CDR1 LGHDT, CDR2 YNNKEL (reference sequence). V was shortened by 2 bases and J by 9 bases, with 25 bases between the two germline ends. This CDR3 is CASSQKPDSRTRRSYTF. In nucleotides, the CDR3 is TGTGCCAGCAGCCAAAAACCGGACAGTCGCACCCGAAGGAGCTACACCTTC.

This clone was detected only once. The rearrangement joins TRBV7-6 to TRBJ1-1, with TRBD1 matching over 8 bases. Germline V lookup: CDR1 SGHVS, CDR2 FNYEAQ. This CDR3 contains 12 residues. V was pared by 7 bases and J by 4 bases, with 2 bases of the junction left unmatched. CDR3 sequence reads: CASKTGGTEAFF. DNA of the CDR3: TGTGCCAGCAAAACAGGGGGCACTGAAGCTTTCTTT.

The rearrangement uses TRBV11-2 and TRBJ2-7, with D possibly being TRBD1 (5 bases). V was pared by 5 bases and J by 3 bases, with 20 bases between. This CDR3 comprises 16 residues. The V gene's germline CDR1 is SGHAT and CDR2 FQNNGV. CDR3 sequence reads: CASSRTQENPLYEQYF. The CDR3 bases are TGTGCCAGCAGCCGAACACAGGAGAACCCCCTCTACGAGCAGTACTTC.

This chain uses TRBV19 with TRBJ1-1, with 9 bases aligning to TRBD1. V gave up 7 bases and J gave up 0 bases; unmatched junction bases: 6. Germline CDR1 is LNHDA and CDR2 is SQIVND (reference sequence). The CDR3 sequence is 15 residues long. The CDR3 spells CASTPGTGLNTEAFF. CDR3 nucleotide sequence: TGTGCCAGTACTCCCGGGACAGGGTTGAACACTGAAGCTTTCTTT.

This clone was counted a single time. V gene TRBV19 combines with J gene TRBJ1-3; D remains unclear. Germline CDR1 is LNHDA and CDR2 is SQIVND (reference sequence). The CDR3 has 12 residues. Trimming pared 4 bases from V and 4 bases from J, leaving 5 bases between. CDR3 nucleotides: TGTGCCAGTAGTAACACAGGAAACACCATATATTTT. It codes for CASSNTGNTIYF.

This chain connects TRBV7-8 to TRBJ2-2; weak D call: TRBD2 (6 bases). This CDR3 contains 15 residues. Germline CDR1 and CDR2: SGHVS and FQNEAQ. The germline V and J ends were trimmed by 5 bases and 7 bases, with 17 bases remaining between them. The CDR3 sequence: CASSPRGTVLGELFF. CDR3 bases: TGTGCCAGCAGCCCTCGCGGGACCGTGCTCGGGGAGCTGTTTTTT.